This T cell receptor beta chain was found in a study of blood T cell repertoires in COVID-19. This CDR3 is built from 15 residues. V gave up 5 bases and J gave up 0 bases; unmatched junction bases: 4. From germline, CDR1 is MNHNY and CDR2 SVGAGI (reference sequence). TCRdb keeps only in-frame clones here, not all; method: immunoSEQ multiplex PCR. There are tens of thousands of clones in the sample; around 87% occur only once, and around 6.3% lies in the top ten. The clonotype originates from a man aged 55 to 69 with acute or convalescent COVID-19. Material for sequencing was peripheral blood. The chain has TRBV6-6 and TRBJ1-5; 7 nucleotides agree with TRBD1. The CDR3 loop is CASSLGQLSNQPQHF. In nucleotides, the CDR3 is TGTGCCAGCAGTCTGGGACAGCTTAGCAATCAGCCCCAGCATTTT.